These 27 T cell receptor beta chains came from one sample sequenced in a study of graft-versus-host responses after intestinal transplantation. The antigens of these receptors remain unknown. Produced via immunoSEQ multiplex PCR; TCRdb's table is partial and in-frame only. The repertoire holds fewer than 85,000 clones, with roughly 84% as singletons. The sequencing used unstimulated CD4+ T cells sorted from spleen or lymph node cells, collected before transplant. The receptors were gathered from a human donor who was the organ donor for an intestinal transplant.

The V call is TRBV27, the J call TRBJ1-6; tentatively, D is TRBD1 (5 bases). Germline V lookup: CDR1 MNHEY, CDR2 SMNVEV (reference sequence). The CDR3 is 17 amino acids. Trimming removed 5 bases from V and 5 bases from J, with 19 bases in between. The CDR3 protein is CASSPRASGHHNSPLHF. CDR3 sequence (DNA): TGTGCCAGCAGTCCTAGGGCCTCTGGACACCATAATTCACCCCTCCACTTT.

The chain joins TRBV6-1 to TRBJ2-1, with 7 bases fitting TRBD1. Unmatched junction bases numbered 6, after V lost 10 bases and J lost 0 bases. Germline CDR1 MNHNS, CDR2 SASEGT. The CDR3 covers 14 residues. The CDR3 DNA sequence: TGTGCCAACCAATGGACAGGCTCCTACAATGAGCAGTTCTTC. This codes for CANQWTGSYNEQFF.

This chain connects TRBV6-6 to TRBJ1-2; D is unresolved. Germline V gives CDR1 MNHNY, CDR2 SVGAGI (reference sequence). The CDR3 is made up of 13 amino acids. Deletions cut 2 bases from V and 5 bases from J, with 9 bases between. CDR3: CASSYELAYGYTF. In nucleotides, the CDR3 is TGTGCCAGCAGTTACGAGTTAGCTTATGGCTACACCTTC.

The CDR3 DNA is TGTGCCAGCAGCTTAGTCGGGAGCGCACGGGATGAGCAGTTCTTC. It codes for CASSLVGSARDEQFF. This sequence joins TRBV7-2 and TRBJ2-1, with a possible D match to TRBD2 (6 bases). Germline V gene data show CDR1 as SGHTA and CDR2 as FQGNSA. The CDR3 has 15 residues. V dropped 1 base and J dropped 8 bases, with 15 bases sitting between them.

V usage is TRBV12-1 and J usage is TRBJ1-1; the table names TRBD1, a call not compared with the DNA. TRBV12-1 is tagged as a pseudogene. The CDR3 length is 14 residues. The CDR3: CASSFRDMNTEAFF. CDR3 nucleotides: TGTGCCAGCAGCTTCCGGGACATGAACACTGAAGCTTTCTTT.

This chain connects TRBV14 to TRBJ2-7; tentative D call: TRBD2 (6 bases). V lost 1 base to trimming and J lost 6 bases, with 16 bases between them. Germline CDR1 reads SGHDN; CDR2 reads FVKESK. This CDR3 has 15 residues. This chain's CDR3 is CASSQGGRGASEQYV. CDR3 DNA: TGTGCCAGCAGCCAAGGAGGTCGCGGGGCGAGCGAGCAGTACGTC.

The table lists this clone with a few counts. The CDR3 region is CATSRITDSYEQYV. CDR3 nucleotide sequence: TGTGCCACCAGCAGAATTACAGATTCCTACGAGCAGTACGTC. The V gene is TRBV15, the J gene TRBJ2-7; D is unclear. V shed 2 bases and J shed 1 base, with 9 bases lying between them. Germline assignment: CDR1 LNHNV and CDR2 YYDKDF (reference sequence). This CDR3 has 14 amino acids.

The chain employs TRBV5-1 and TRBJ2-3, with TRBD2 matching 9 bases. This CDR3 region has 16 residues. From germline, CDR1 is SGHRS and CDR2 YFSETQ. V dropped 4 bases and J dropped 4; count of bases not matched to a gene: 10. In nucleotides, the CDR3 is TGCGCCAGCAGCCCCTATGCGGGGGGGCCTCCAGATACGCAGTATTTT. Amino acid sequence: CASSPYAGGPPDTQYF.

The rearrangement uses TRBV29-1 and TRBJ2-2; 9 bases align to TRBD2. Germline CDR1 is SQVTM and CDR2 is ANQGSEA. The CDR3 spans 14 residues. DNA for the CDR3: TGCGGGGTTGGGGGCGGGGGGGCCTTCGGGGAGCTGTTTTTT. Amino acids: CGVGGGGAFGELFF.

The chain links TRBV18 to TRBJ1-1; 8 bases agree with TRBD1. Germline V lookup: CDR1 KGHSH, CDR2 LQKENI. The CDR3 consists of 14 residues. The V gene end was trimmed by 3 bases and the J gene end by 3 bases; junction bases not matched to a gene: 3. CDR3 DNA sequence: TGTGCCAGCTCACCTATACAGGGGGACACTGAAGCTTTCTTT. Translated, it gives CASSPIQGDTEAFF.

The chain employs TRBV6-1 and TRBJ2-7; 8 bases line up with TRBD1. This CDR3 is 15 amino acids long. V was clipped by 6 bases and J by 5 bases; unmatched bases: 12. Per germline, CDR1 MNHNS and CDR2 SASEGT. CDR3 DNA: TGTGCCAGCAGGGAACAGGGGGGCCATAAGAACGAGCAGTACGTC. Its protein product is CASREQGGHKNEQYV.

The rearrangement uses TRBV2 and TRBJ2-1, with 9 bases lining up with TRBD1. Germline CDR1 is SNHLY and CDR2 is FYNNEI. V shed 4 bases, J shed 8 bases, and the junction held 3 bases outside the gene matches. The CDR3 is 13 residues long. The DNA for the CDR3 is TGTGCCAGCAGTGGGGACAGGGAGGATGAGCAGTTCTTC. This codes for CASSGDREDEQFF. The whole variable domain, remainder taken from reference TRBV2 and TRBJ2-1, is EPEVTQTPSHQVTQMGQEVILRCVPISNHLYFYWYRQILGQKVEFLVSFYNNEISEKSEIFDDQFSVERPDGSNFTLKIRSTKLEDSAMYFCASSGDREDEQFFGPGTRLTVL.

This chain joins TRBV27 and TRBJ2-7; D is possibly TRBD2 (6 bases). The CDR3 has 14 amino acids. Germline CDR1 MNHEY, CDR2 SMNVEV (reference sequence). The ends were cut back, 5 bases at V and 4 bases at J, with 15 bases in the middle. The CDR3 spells CASSALWGEYEQYV. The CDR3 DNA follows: TGTGCCAGCAGTGCTCTTTGGGGGGAATACGAGCAGTACGTC.

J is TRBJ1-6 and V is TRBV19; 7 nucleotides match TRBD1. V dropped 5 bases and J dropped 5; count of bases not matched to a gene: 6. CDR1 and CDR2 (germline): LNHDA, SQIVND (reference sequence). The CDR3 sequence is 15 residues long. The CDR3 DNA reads TGTGCCAGTAGTGCACAGGGGCGTCATAATTCACCCCTCCACTTT. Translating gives CASSAQGRHNSPLHF.

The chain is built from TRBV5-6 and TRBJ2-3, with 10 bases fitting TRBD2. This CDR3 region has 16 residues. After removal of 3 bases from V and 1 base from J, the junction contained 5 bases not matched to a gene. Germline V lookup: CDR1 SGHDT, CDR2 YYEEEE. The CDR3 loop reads CASSYALAGGTDTQYF. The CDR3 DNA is TGTGCCAGCAGCTACGCGCTAGCGGGGGGCACAGATACGCAGTATTTT.

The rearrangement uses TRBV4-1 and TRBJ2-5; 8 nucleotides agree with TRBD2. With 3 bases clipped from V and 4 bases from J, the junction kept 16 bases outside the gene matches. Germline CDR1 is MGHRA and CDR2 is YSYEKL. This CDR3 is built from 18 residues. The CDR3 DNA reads TGCGCCAGCAGCCATACCCCCGACTGGACCGGGGGGGGAGAGACCCAGTACTTC. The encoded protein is CASSHTPDWTGGGETQYF.

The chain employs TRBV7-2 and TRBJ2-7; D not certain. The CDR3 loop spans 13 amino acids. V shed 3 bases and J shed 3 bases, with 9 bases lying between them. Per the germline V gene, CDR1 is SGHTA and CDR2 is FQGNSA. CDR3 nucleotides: TGTGCCAGCAGCTTGGCTTATAACTACGAGCAGTACGTC. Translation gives CASSLAYNYEQYV.

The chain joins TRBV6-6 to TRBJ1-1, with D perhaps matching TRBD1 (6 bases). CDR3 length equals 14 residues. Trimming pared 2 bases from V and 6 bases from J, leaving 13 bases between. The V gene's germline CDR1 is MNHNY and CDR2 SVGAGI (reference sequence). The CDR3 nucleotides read TGTGCCAGCAGTTACGGGGGCGCAGCCCCTGAAGCTTTCTTT. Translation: CASSYGGAAPEAFF.

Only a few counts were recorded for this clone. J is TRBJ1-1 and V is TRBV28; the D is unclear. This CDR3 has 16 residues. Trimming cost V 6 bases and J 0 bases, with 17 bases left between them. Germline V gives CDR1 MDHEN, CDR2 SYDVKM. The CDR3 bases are TGTGCCAGCAGCTCACCCCGAGGCCCCATGAACACTGAAGCTTTCTTT. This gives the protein CASSSPRGPMNTEAFF.

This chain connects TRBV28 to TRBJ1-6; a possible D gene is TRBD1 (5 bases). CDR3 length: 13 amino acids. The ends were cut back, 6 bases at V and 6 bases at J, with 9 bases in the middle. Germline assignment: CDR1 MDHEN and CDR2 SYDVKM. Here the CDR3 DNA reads TGTGCCAGCAGCCGTCAGGGTAATTCACCCCTCCACTTT. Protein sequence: CASSRQGNSPLHF.

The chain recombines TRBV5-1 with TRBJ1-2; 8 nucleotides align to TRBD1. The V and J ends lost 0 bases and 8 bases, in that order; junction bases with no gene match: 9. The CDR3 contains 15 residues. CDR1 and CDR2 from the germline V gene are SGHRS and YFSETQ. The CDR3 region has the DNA TGCGCCAGCAGCTTGGATGGACAGGGAGTGTGGGGCTACACCTTC. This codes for CASSLDGQGVWGYTF. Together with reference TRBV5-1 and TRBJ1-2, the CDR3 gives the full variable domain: KAGVTQTPRYLIKTRGQQVTLSCSPISGHRSVSWYQQTPGQGLQFLFEYFSETQRNKGNFPGRFSGRQFSNSRSEMNVSTLELGDSALYLCASSLDGQGVWGYTFGSGTRLTVV.

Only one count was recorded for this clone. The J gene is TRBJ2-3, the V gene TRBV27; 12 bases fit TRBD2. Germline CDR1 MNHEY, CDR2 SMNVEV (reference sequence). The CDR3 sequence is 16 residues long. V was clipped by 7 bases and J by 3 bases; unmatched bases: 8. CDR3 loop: CASIRSSGGGTDTQYF. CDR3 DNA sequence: TGTGCCAGCATCCGATCTAGCGGGGGGGGTACAGATACGCAGTATTTT.

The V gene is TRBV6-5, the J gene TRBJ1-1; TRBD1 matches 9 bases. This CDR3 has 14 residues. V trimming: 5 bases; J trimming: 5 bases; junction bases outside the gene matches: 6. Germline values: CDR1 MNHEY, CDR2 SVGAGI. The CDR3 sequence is CASSGGTGKTEAFF. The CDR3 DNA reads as TGTGCCAGCAGTGGTGGGACAGGGAAGACTGAAGCTTTCTTT.

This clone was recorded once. This CDR3 is CASSLDSSYEQYV. As DNA, the CDR3 is TGTGCCAGCAGCTTAGACAGCTCCTACGAGCAGTACGTC. The chain recombines TRBV7-2 with TRBJ2-7; no reliable D call. V lost 1 base to trimming and J lost 0 bases, with 4 bases between them. Germline CDR1 and CDR2: SGHTA and FQGNSA. The CDR3 covers 13 residues.

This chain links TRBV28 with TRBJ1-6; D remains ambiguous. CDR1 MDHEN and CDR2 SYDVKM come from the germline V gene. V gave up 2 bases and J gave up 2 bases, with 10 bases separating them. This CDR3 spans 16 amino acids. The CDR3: CASSLTDPTYNSPLHF. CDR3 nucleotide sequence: TGTGCCAGCAGTTTAACAGACCCTACCTATAATTCACCCCTCCACTTT.

CDR3 sequence reads: CASSLDSVAGGRQETQYF. The CDR3 DNA is TGTGCCAGCAGCTTAGATTCGGTAGCGGGGGGCCGACAAGAGACCCAGTACTTC. The chain employs TRBV11-2 and TRBJ2-5, with 10 bases lining up with TRBD2. The CDR3 extends over 18 amino acids. V lost 0 bases to trimming and J lost 2 bases; unmatched junction nucleotides: 9. Germline CDR1 is SGHAT and CDR2 is FQNNGV. The variable domain in full, completed from reference TRBV11-2 and TRBJ2-5, reads EAGVAQSPRYKIIEKRQSVAFWCNPISGHATLYWYQQILGQGPKLLIQFQNNGVVDDSQLPKDRFSAERLKGVDSTLKIQPAKLEDSAVYLCASSLDSVAGGRQETQYFGPGTRLLVL.

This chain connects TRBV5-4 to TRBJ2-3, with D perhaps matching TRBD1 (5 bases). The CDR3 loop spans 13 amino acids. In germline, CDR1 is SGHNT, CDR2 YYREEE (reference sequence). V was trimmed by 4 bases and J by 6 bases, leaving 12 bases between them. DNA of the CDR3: TGTGCCAGCAGCCCCTGGGGCGTGGATACGCAGTATTTT. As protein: CASSPWGVDTQYF. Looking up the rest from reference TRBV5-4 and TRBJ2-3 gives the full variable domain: ETGVTQSPTHLIKTRGQQVTLRCSSQSGHNTVSWYQQALGQGPQFIFQYYREEENGRGNFPPRFSGLQFPNYSSELNVNALELDDSALYLCASSPWGVDTQYFGPGTRLTVL.